This passage covers 7 T cell receptor beta chains from one sample sequenced in a study of technical replicates of blood from a handful of donors. The assay was immunoSEQ multiplex PCR, and TCRdb's table has in-frame clones only and misses some. Of 95,000 or so clones in the sample, approximately 96% are singletons; the top ten hold around 0.35%. Sequencing was carried out using T cells isolated from PBMCs. The receptors shown here come from a human donor in good health.

This rearrangement joins TRBV2 to TRBJ1-3; TRBD1 agrees at 7 bases. The CDR3 loop spans 12 amino acids. J gave up 8 bases and V 9 bases, and 7 bases lay outside the gene matches. Germline V gives CDR1 SNHLY, CDR2 FYNNEI. CDR3 amino acids: CASGTAPDTIYF. As DNA, the CDR3 is TGTGCCAGTGGGACAGCTCCAGACACCATATATTTT. The full variable domain, its missing parts supplied by reference TRBV2 and TRBJ1-3, is EPEVTQTPSHQVTQMGQEVILRCVPISNHLYFYWYRQILGQKVEFLVSFYNNEISEKSEIFDDQFSVERPDGSNFTLKIRSTKLEDSAMYFCASGTAPDTIYFGEGSWLTVV.

The rearrangement uses TRBV6-5 and TRBJ1-4; the match to TRBD1 covers 8 bases. CDR1 and CDR2 from the germline V gene are MNHEY and SVGAGI. With 8 bases clipped from V and 8 bases from J, the junction kept 7 bases outside the gene matches. This CDR3 is built from 13 residues. The CDR3 loop reads CASGRTGLEKLFF. For the CDR3, the DNA is TGTGCCAGCGGACGGACAGGGCTAGAAAAACTGTTTTTT.

This rearrangement joins TRBV29-1 to TRBJ1-1; no firm D call. The CDR3 is 11 residues long. The V and J ends lost 5 bases and 3 bases respectively, with 7 bases between them. Germline V lookup: CDR1 SQVTM, CDR2 ANQGSEA. In DNA, the CDR3 is TGCAGCGTTAGCCGGGACACTGAAGCTTTCTTT. Its protein product is CSVSRDTEAFF.

This chain joins TRBV15 and TRBJ2-7; D possibly corresponds to TRBD2 (5 bases). V lost 0 bases and J lost 2, with 11 bases in between. This CDR3 spans 15 amino acids. Germline V lookup: CDR1 LNHNV, CDR2 YYDKDF (reference sequence). In DNA form, the CDR3 reads TGTGCCACCAGCAGAGATCCGAGCGGTACCTACGAGCAGTACTTC. Translation: CATSRDPSGTYEQYF. Drawing the rest from reference TRBV15 and TRBJ2-7, the complete variable domain is DAMVIQNPRYQVTQFGKPVTLSCSQTLNHNVMYWYQQKSSQAPKLLFHYYDKDFNNEADTPDNFQSRRPNTSFCFLDIRSPGLGDTAMYLCATSRDPSGTYEQYFGPGTRLTVT.

The V and J genes are TRBV6-1 and TRBJ2-7; D unresolved. V lost 0 bases to trimming and J lost 4 bases, with 7 bases between them. Germline CDR1 and CDR2: MNHNS and SASEGT. CDR3 size: 13 residues. CDR3: CASSEALVYEQYF. CDR3 nucleotides: TGTGCCAGCAGTGAAGCCCTAGTATACGAGCAGTACTTC.

This chain connects TRBV5-1 to TRBJ2-2; 7 nucleotides line up with TRBD2. Looked up from germline, CDR1 is SGHRS and CDR2 is YFSETQ. The CDR3 has 14 residues. Germline trimming cut 0 bases from V and 7 bases from J; bases unmatched to any gene: 3. DNA for the CDR3: TGCGCCAGCAGCTTGGCCCGGGAGGTCGGGGAGCTGTTTTTT. This sequence encodes CASSLAREVGELFF.

V and J are TRBV13 and TRBJ2-7; 7 bases align to TRBD1. CDR3 length equals 14 residues. The V gene's germline CDR1 is PRHDT and CDR2 FYEKMQ (reference sequence). J was trimmed by 1 base and V by 6 bases; bases with no gene match: 6. The CDR3 reads CASSTSGGSYEQYF. The CDR3, as DNA: TGTGCCAGCAGTACCTCAGGGGGTTCCTACGAGCAGTACTTC.